These 14 T cell receptor beta chains share one sample of origin, sequenced in a study of shared clonotypes between healthy human individuals. Measured with immunoSEQ multiplex PCR; TCRdb has only the in-frame clones, and not every one. Among approximately 500,000 clones listed, roughly 80% were seen once. Sequencing input: PBMCs. These receptors were taken from a woman aged 35 to 49 in good health. Some clones in this sample may be carry-over from other donors' samples.

This chain links TRBV28 with TRBJ1-2, with TRBD1 identical over 9 bases. The CDR3 has 13 amino acids. V gave up 6 bases and J gave up 8 bases; unmatched junction bases: 7. CDR1 and CDR2 from the germline V gene are MDHEN and SYDVKM. The CDR3 reads CASSSGQGIGYTF. Written as DNA, the CDR3 is TGTGCCAGCAGCTCGGGACAGGGAATAGGCTACACCTTC.

This clone was observed a handful of times. This chain connects TRBV7-9 to TRBJ2-1; 8 bases are shared with TRBD2. CDR3 length: 12 residues. With 11 bases clipped from V and 10 bases from J, the junction kept 10 bases outside the gene matches. Germline CDR1 SEHNR, CDR2 FQNEAQ (reference sequence). The CDR3 here is CASEAGGREQFF. The CDR3 DNA reads as TGTGCCTCCGAGGCGGGAGGTCGAGAGCAGTTCTTC.

The count of this clone is one. CDR3 region: CASSSGGQETQYF. The CDR3 DNA sequence: TGTGCCAGCAGCTCCGGGGGACAAGAGACCCAGTACTTC. The chain has TRBV7-3 and TRBJ2-5; possibly TRBD2 for D (6 bases). CDR1 is SGHTA, CDR2 FQGTGA, per germline. This CDR3 has 13 amino acids. V lost 4 bases, J lost 2 bases, and 8 bases lay in between.

The chain carries TRBV30 and TRBJ1-2; no definite D call. From germline, CDR1 is GTSNPN and CDR2 SVGIG (reference sequence). V dropped 4 bases and J dropped 7 bases, with 16 bases sitting between them. The CDR3 is 13 residues long. The CDR3 region is CAWNNGPGLGYTF. The CDR3, as DNA: TGTGCCTGGAACAACGGGCCTGGGCTTGGCTACACCTTC.

V and J are TRBV28 and TRBJ2-1; D remains ambiguous. V was trimmed by 6 bases and J by 10 bases, leaving 10 bases between them. Germline-derived CDR1 and CDR2 are MDHEN and SYDVKM. CDR3 length: 11 residues. In nucleotides, the CDR3 is TGTGCCAGCAGCCATCGGACCGAGCAGTTCTTC. Translation gives CASSHRTEQFF.

With respect to this clone: With a far larger clone one base away, a read error is the likely cause. J is TRBJ1-1 and V is TRBV7-3, with unresolved D. V was cut by 3 bases and J by 0 bases, with 5 bases left in between. The CDR3 runs 13 residues. Germline CDR1 reads SGHTA; CDR2 reads FQGTGA. Here the CDR3 reads CASSFAVNTEAFF. As DNA, the CDR3 is TGTGCCAGCAGCTTCGCAGTGAACACTGAAGCTTTCTTT.

On this clone itself: With only one base between it and a far larger clone, this is likely a read error. V gene TRBV4-1 combines with J gene TRBJ1-1, with D perhaps matching TRBD1 (6 bases). The CDR3 is made up of 17 amino acids. In germline, CDR1 is MGHRA, CDR2 YSYEKL. Trimming left V 5 bases short and J 1 base short, with 20 bases between. CDR3 coding DNA: TGCGCCAGCAGCAAACCCCTCGCTGACAGGACGAACACTGAAGCTTTCTTT. Translation gives CASSKPLADRTNTEAFF.

The V call is TRBV29-1, the J call TRBJ2-7; D is uncertain. Trimming removed 3 bases at V and 3 bases at J, with 9 bases between. There are 12 residues in the CDR3. Germline assignment: CDR1 SQVTM and CDR2 ANQGSEA. DNA for the CDR3: TGCAGCGTTGACGGGTTGGGCTACGAGCAGTACTTC. It encodes CSVDGLGYEQYF.

The chain links TRBV18 to TRBJ1-1, with unresolved D. CDR3 length: 16 amino acids. Trimming took off 6 bases at V and 1 base at J, with 18 bases between the two ends. Germline CDR1 reads KGHSH; CDR2 reads LQKENI. The CDR3 is CASSPWGLAPNTEAFF. CDR3 nucleotides: TGTGCCAGCTCCCCCTGGGGTCTCGCCCCGAACACTGAAGCTTTCTTT. Full variable domain (outside the CDR3, taken from reference TRBV18 and TRBJ1-1): NAGVMQNPRHLVRRRGQEARLRCSPMKGHSHVYWYRQLPEEGLKFMVYLQKENIIDESGMPKERFSAEFPKEGPSILRIQQVVRGDSAAYFCASSPWGLAPNTEAFFGQGTRLTVV.

As for this clone: Additional DNA sequences in this sample encode the identical CDR3. The rearrangement uses TRBV9 and TRBJ2-2; 14 bases are a match to TRBD2. The CDR3 is 17 residues long. Germline loops: CDR1 SGDLS, CDR2 YYNGEE. The junction had 4 bases not matched to a gene; V was cut back by 0 bases and J by 6 bases. CDR3: CASSVAPTSGRAGELFF. CDR3 coding DNA: TGTGCCAGCAGCGTAGCTCCGACTAGCGGGAGGGCCGGGGAGCTGTTTTTT. Combining the CDR3 with reference TRBV9 and TRBJ2-2 gives the whole variable domain DSGVTQTPKHLITATGQRVTLRCSPRSGDLSVYWYQQSLDQGLQFLIQYYNGEERAKGNILERFSAQQFPDLHSELNLSSLELGDSALYFCASSVAPTSGRAGELFFGEGSRLTVL.

Of note for this clone: A far larger clone differs by one base, so this is likely a read error. The CDR3 sequence is CASRRSGAGVLYEQYF. In nucleotides, the CDR3 is TGTGCCAGCAGAAGATCCGGGGCAGGGGTCTTATACGAGCAGTACTTC. The chain uses TRBV28 and TRBJ2-7; TRBD1 might be the D (6 bases). This CDR3 comprises 16 residues. Germline CDR1 and CDR2: MDHEN and SYDVKM. V was cut by 6 bases and J by 4 bases, with 22 bases left in between.

With respect to this clone: This likely came from a read error, as a far larger clone is one base away. This chain uses TRBV2 with TRBJ2-7; 7 bases map to TRBD2. The CDR3 contains 14 residues. Looked up from germline, CDR1 is SNHLY and CDR2 is FYNNEI. Here the CDR3 DNA reads TGTGCCAGCACCCCGGGAGGAGGTGTTCGCGAGCGGTACTTC. Translation gives CASTPGGGVRERYF.

For this clone: This likely came from a read error, as a far larger clone is one base away. This chain links TRBV5-6 with TRBJ2-7; D is unresolved. CDR3 length: 13 amino acids. CDR1 SGHDT and CDR2 YYEEEE come from the germline V gene. This CDR3 reads CASSLQFVHERYF. The CDR3 bases are TGTGCCAGCAGCTTGCAGTTCGTCCACGAGCGGTACTTC.

The rearrangement joins TRBV5-4 to TRBJ2-2; perhaps TRBD1 as D (5 bases). Looked up from germline, CDR1 is SGHNT and CDR2 is YYREEE (reference sequence). Trimming cost V 3 bases and J 0 bases, with 12 bases left between them. The CDR3 is 16 residues long. The CDR3 spells CASSSGHRSNTGELFF. DNA for the CDR3: TGTGCCAGCAGCTCCGGACATAGATCGAACACCGGGGAGCTGTTTTTT.